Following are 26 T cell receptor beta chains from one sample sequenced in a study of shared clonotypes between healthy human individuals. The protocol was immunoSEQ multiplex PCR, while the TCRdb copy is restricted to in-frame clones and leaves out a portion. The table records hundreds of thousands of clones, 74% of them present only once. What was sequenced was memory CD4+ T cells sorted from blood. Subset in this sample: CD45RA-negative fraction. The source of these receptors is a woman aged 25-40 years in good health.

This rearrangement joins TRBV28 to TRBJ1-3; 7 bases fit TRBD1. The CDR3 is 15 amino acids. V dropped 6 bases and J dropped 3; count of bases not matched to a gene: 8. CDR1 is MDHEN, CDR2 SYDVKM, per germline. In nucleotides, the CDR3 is TGTGCCAGCAGCCGACAGGGCTCAGGTGGAAACACCATATATTTT. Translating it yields CASSRQGSGGNTIYF.

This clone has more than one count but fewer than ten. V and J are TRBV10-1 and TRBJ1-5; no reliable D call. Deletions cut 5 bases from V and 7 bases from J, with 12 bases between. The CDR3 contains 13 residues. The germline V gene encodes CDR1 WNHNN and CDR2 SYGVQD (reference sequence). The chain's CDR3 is CASSPSVLQPQHF. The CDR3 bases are TGCGCCAGCAGTCCGTCTGTATTACAGCCCCAGCATTTT.

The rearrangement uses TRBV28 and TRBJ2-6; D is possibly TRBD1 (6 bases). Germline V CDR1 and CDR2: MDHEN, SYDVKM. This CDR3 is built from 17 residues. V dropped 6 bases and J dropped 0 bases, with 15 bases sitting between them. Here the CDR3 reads CASSPRDIRSGANVLTF. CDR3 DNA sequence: TGTGCCAGCAGCCCCCGGGACATACGCTCTGGGGCCAACGTCCTGACTTTC.

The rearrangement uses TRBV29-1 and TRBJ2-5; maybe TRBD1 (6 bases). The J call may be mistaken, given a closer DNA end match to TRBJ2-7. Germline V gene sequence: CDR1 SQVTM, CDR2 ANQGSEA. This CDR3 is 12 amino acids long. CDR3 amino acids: CSAEGQPYEQYF. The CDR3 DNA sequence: TGCAGCGCAGAGGGACAACCCTACGAGCAGTACTTC.

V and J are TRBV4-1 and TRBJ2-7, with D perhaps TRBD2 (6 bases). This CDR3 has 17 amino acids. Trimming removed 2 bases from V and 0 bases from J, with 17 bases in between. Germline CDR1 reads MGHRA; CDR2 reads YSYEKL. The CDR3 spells CASSQLYGLISSYEQYF. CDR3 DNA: TGCGCCAGCAGCCAACTCTACGGACTAATAAGCTCCTACGAGCAGTACTTC.

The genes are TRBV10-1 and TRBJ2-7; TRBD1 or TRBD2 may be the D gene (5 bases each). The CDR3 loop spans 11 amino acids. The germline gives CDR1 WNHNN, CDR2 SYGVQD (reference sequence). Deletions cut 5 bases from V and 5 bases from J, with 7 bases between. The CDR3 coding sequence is TGCGCCAGCAGTAGGGGACACGAGCAGTACTTC. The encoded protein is CASSRGHEQYF.

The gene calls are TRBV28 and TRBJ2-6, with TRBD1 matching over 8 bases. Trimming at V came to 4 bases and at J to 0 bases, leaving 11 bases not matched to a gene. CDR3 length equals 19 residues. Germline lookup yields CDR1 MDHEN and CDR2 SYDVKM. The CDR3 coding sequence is TGTGCCAGCAGTTCCCTCCCCCGGGACAGGCCCTCTGGGGCCAACGTCCTGACTTTC. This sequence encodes CASSSLPRDRPSGANVLTF. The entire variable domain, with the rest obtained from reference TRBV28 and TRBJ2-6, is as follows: DVKVTQSSRYLVKRTGEKVFLECVQDMDHENMFWYRQDPGLGLRLIYFSYDVKMKEKGDIPEGYSVSREKKERFSLILESASTNQTSMYLCASSSLPRDRPSGANVLTFGAGSRLTVL.

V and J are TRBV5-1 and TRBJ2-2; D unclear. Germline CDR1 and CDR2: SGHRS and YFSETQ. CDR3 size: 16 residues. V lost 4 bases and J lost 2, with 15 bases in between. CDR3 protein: CASSGSWDLNTGELFF. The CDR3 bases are TGCGCCAGCAGCGGAAGCTGGGATCTCAACACCGGGGAGCTGTTTTTT. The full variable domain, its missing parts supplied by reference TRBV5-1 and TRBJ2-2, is KAGVTQTPRYLIKTRGQQVTLSCSPISGHRSVSWYQQTPGQGLQFLFEYFSETQRNKGNFPGRFSGRQFSNSRSEMNVSTLELGDSALYLCASSGSWDLNTGELFFGEGSRLTVL.

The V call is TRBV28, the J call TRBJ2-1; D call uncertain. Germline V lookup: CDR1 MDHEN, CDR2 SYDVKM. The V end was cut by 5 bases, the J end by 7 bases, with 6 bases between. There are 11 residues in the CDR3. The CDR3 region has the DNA TGTGCCAGCAGTCGCCGGAATGAGCAGTTCTTC. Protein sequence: CASSRRNEQFF. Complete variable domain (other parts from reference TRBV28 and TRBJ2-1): DVKVTQSSRYLVKRTGEKVFLECVQDMDHENMFWYRQDPGLGLRLIYFSYDVKMKEKGDIPEGYSVSREKKERFSLILESASTNQTSMYLCASSRRNEQFFGPGTRLTVL.

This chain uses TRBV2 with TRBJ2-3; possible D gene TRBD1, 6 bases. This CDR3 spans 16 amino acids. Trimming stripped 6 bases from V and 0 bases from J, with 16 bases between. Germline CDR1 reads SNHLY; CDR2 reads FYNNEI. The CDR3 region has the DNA TGTGCCAGCAGCGAGGGGACATCAACTAGCACAGATACGCAGTATTTT. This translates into CASSEGTSTSTDTQYF.

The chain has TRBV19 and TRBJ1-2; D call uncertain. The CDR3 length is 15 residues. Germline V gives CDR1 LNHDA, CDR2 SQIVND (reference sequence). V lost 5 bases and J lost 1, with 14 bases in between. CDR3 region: CASSSTSEGNYGYTF. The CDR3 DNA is TGTGCCAGTAGTTCCACATCCGAGGGTAACTATGGCTACACCTTC. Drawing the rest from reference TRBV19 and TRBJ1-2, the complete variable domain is DGGITQSPKYLFRKEGQNVTLSCEQNLNHDAMYWYRQDPGQGLRLIYYSQIVNDFQKGDIAEGYSVSREKKESFPLTVTSAQKNPTAFYLCASSSTSEGNYGYTFGSGTRLTVV.

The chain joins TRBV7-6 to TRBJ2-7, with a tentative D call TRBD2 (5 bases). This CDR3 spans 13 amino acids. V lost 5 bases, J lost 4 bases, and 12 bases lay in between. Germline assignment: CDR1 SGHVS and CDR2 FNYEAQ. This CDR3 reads CASSPGPGYEQYF. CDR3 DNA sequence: TGTGCCAGCAGCCCCGGTCCGGGATACGAGCAGTACTTC.

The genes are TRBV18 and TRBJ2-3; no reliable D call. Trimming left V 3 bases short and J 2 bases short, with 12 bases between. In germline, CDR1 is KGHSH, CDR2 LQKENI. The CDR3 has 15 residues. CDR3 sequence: CASSPSYLSTDTQYF. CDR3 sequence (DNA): TGTGCCAGCTCACCCTCTTACCTGTCCACAGATACGCAGTATTTT.

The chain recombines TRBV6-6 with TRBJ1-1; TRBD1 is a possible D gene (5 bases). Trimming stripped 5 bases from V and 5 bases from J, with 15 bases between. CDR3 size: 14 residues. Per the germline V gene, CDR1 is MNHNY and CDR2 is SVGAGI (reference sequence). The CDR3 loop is CASSTKRGATEAFF. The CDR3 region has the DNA TGTGCCAGCAGTACCAAAAGGGGTGCGACTGAAGCTTTCTTT.

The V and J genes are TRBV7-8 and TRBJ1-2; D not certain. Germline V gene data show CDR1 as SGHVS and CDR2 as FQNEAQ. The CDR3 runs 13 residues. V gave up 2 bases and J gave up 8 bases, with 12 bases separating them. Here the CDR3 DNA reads TGTGCCAGCAGCTTATACCCAGCCTGGGGCTACACCTTC. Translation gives CASSLYPAWGYTF.

The CDR3 region has the DNA TGTGCCAGCAGCTTAGGGACTAGCGGGATCAATGAGCAGTTCTTC. It yields the protein CASSLGTSGINEQFF. The chain recombines TRBV11-3 with TRBJ2-1; 12 bases fit TRBD2. From germline, CDR1 is SGHNT and CDR2 YENEEA. This CDR3 contains 15 residues. V was clipped by 1 base and J by 6 bases; unmatched bases: 1.

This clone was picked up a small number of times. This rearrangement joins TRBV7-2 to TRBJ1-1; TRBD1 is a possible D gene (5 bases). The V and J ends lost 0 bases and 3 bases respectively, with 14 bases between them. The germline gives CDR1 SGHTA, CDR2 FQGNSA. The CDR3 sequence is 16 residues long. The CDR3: CASSLATGLGDTEAFF. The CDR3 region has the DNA TGTGCCAGCAGCTTAGCAACCGGCCTGGGGGACACTGAAGCTTTCTTT.

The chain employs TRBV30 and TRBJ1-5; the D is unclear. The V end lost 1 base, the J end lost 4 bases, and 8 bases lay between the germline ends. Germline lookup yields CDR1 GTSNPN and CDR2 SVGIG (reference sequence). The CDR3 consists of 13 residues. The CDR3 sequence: CAWSARANQPQHF. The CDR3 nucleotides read TGTGCCTGGAGTGCTAGGGCTAATCAGCCCCAGCATTTT.

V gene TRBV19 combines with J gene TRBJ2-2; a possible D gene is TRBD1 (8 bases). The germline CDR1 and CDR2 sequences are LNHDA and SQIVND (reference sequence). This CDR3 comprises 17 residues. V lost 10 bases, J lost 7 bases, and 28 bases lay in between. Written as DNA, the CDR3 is TGTGCCACCCACAGGGGGAGGGTCCTCCGTGGGGTCGGGGAGCTGTTTTTT. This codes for CATHRGRVLRGVGELFF.

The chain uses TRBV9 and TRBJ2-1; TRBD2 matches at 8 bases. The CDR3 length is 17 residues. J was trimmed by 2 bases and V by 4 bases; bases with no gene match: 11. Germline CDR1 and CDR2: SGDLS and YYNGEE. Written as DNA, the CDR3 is TGTGCCAGCAGCTCTCGGTTCGCGGGGGGCCCCTACAATGAGCAGTTCTTC. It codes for CASSSRFAGGPYNEQFF.

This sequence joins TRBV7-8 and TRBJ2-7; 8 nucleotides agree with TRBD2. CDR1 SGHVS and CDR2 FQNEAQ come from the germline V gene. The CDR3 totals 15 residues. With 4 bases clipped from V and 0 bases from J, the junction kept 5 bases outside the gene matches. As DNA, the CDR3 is TGTGCCAGCAGCTCCTACCGGGAGGGCTCCTACGAGCAGTACTTC. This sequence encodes CASSSYREGSYEQYF. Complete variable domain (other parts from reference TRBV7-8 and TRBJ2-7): GAGVSQSPRYKVAKRGQDVALRCDPISGHVSLFWYQQALGQGPEFLTYFQNEAQLDKSGLPSDRFFAERPEGSVSTLKIQRTQQEDSAVYLCASSSYREGSYEQYFGPGTRLTVT.

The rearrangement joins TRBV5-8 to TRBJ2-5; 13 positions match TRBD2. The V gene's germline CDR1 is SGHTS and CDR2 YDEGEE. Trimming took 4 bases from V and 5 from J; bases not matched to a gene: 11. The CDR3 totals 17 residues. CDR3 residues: CASSEAGTSGIGETQYF. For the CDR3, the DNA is TGTGCCAGCAGCGAGGCCGGGACTAGCGGGATCGGTGAGACCCAGTACTTC.

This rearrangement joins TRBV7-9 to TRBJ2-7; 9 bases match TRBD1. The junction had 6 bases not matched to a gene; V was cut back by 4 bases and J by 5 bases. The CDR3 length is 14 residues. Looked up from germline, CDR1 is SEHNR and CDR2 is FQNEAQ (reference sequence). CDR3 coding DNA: TGTGCCAGCAGCTCAGGGACAGGGAAGGACGAGCAGTACTTC. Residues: CASSSGTGKDEQYF. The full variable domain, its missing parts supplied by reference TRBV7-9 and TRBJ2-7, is DTGVSQNPRHKITKRGQNVTFRCDPISEHNRLYWYRQTLGQGPEFLTYFQNEAQLEKSRLLSDRFSAERPKGSFSTLEIQRTEQGDSAMYLCASSSGTGKDEQYFGPGTRLTVT.

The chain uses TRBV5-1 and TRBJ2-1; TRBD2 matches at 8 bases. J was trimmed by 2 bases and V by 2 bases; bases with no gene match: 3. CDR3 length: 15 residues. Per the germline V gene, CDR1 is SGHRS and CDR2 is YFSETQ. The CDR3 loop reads CASSFSGDPYNEQFF. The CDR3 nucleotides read TGCGCCAGCAGCTTTAGCGGGGACCCCTACAATGAGCAGTTCTTC.

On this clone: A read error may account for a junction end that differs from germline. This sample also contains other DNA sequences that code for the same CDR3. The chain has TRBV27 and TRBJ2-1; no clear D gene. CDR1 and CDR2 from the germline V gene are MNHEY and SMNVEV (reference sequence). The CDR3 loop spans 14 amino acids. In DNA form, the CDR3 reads TGTGCCAGCAGCCGTACTCCCCTCCACAATGAGCAATTCTTC. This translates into CASSRTPLHNEQFF.

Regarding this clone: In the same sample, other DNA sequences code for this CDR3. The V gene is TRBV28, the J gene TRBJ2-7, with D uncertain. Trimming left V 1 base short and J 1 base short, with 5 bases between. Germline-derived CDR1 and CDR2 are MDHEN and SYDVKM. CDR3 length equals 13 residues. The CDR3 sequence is CASSLFGSYEQYF. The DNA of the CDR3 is TGTGCCAGCAGTTTATTCGGGTCCTACGAGCAGTACTTC.